The clone carrying this T cell receptor beta chain came up once. Its antigen is as yet unknown. The data are from a study of cytomegalovirus exposure and HLA in healthy donors. Overall study: Later analysis reported that the approximately 130 validation repertoires shared the platform of the 500 to 750 first-cohort repertoires. Points from the study as a whole: Reports described diagnosis of cytomegalovirus status by the classifier as highly specific and sensitive. The tendency of first-cohort TCR clusters to co-occur in the 110 or so validation repertoires emerged from a later analysis. For most TCR sequences rarity was the rule, although some public TCRs occurred in many donors.

V lost 3 bases and J 6 bases, leaving 15 bases between the germline ends. The V gene's germline CDR1 is SGHNT and CDR2 YYREEE (reference sequence). The CDR3 is made up of 14 amino acids. The repertoire was sequenced with immunoSEQ multiplex PCR; TCRdb's copy has only in-frame clones and lacks some. The profile shows fewer than 150,000 clones, 86% of them singletons. Sequencing input: PBMCs. This chain joins TRBV5-4 and TRBJ1-1, with TRBD1 as a possible D gene (6 bases). The sequence was obtained from a man aged 18 to 35 in good health and CMV-seronegative. CDR3 protein: CASSSPGHLPEAFF. The DNA for the CDR3 is TGTGCCAGCAGCTCCCCGGGACACCTGCCTGAAGCTTTCTTT.